Listed below are T cell receptor beta chains from one sample, sequenced in a study of blood T cell repertoires in COVID-19. Assay: immunoSEQ multiplex PCR; the TCRdb copy retains only in-frame clones and omits some. The sample shows about 140,000 clones, roughly 76% of them seen only once. Sequenced sample: peripheral blood. The receptors derive from a woman aged 50 to 65 with active or convalescent COVID-19. CDR3s include the opening cysteine and the closing phenylalanine or tryptophan. Each record gives: V gene, J gene, clone size, CDR3 length, D gene, CDR3 protein, CDR3 DNA. The D gene is left open where the match is weak. Expanded clones get a size class; other rows say once, few or many, or leave the size out.

v_call: TRBV7-9
j_call: TRBJ1-5
clone_size: NA
cdr3_length: 13
d_call: NA
cdr3_aa: CASSLGGLQPQHF
cdr3_nt: TGTGCCAGCAGCTTGGGGGGACTCCAGCCCCAGCATTTT

v_call: TRBV7-7
j_call: TRBJ2-1
clone_size: NA
cdr3_length: 15
d_call: NA
cdr3_aa: CASSSEAGSYNEQFF
cdr3_nt: TGTGCCAGCAGCTCCGAGGCGGGGAGCTACAATGAGCAGTTCTTC

v_call: TRBV12-3/TRBV12-4
j_call: TRBJ1-5
clone_size: once
cdr3_length: 13
d_call: TRBD1
cdr3_aa: CASRGQGHQPQHF
cdr3_nt: TGTGCCAGCAGGGGACAGGGTCATCAGCCCCAGCATTTT

v_call: TRBV28
j_call: TRBJ1-1
clone_size: NA
cdr3_length: 14
d_call: TRBD1
cdr3_aa: CASSFLRGRTEAFF
cdr3_nt: TGTGCCAGCAGTTTCCTAAGGGGGCGGACTGAAGCTTTCTTT

v_call: TRBV7-8
j_call: TRBJ1-1
clone_size: NA
cdr3_length: 14
d_call: NA
cdr3_aa: CASSLLGGDTEAFF
cdr3_nt: TGTGCCAGCAGCTTACTAGGGGGGGACACTGAAGCTTTCTTT

v_call: TRBV7-9
j_call: TRBJ2-7
clone_size: NA
cdr3_length: 17
d_call: TRBD2
cdr3_aa: CASSPGLAGVLSYEQYF
cdr3_nt: TGTGCCAGCAGCCCGGGACTAGCGGGGGTCCTTTCCTACGAGCAGTACTTC

v_call: TRBV27
j_call: TRBJ2-7
clone_size: NA
cdr3_length: 13
d_call: NA
cdr3_aa: CASSRRGSHEQYF
cdr3_nt: TGTGCCAGCAGCCGCAGGGGTAGCCACGAGCAGTACTTC

v_call: TRBV6-2/TRBV6-3
j_call: TRBJ2-3
clone_size: once
cdr3_length: 17
d_call: TRBD2
cdr3_aa: CASSSGTSGKRRDTQYF
cdr3_nt: TGTGCCAGCAGCTCCGGGACTAGCGGGAAGAGGAGAGATACGCAGTATTTT

v_call: TRBV6-5
j_call: TRBJ1-1
clone_size: NA
cdr3_length: 14
d_call: NA
cdr3_aa: CASRLRVSNTEAFF
cdr3_nt: TGTGCCAGCAGACTCCGGGTCTCGAACACTGAAGCTTTCTTT

v_call: TRBV7-2
j_call: TRBJ1-6
clone_size: NA
cdr3_length: 15
d_call: TRBD1
cdr3_aa: CASSPRTGEHSPLHF
cdr3_nt: TGTGCCAGCAGCCCGAGGACAGGGGAGCATTCACCCCTCCACTTT

v_call: TRBV2
j_call: TRBJ1-4
clone_size: NA
cdr3_length: 14
d_call: TRBD1
cdr3_aa: CASSKQGAGEKLFF
cdr3_nt: TGTGCCAGCAGCAAACAGGGGGCGGGGGAAAAACTGTTTTTT

v_call: TRBV27
j_call: TRBJ1-1
clone_size: NA
cdr3_length: 14
d_call: NA
cdr3_aa: CASSLSGGNTEAFF
cdr3_nt: TGTGCCAGCAGTTTATCGGGGGGGAACACTGAAGCTTTCTTT

v_call: TRBV4-3
j_call: TRBJ1-2
clone_size: NA
cdr3_length: 15
d_call: NA
cdr3_aa: CASSQGPLDSYGYTF
cdr3_nt: TGCGCCAGCAGCCAAGGACCCCTGGACAGCTATGGCTACACCTTC

v_call: TRBV10-3
j_call: TRBJ2-7
clone_size: NA
cdr3_length: 13
d_call: NA
cdr3_aa: CAISVTGTYEQYF
cdr3_nt: TGTGCCATCAGTGTAACGGGGACCTACGAGCAGTACTTC

v_call: TRBV5-1
j_call: TRBJ1-6
clone_size: NA
cdr3_length: 15
d_call: NA
cdr3_aa: CASSWTGIYNSPLHF
cdr3_nt: TGCGCCAGCAGCTGGACCGGGATCTATAATTCACCCCTCCACTTT

v_call: TRBV5-6
j_call: TRBJ2-7
clone_size: NA
cdr3_length: 15
d_call: NA
cdr3_aa: CASSSGDAGAYEQYF
cdr3_nt: TGTGCCAGCAGCTCGGGGGACGCCGGAGCCTACGAGCAGTACTTC

v_call: TRBV2
j_call: TRBJ1-1
clone_size: NA
cdr3_length: 14
d_call: NA
cdr3_aa: CASSLRTDFPEAFF
cdr3_nt: TGTGCCAGCAGTCTAAGGACAGATTTTCCTGAAGCTTTCTTT

v_call: TRBV15
j_call: TRBJ2-2
clone_size: NA
cdr3_length: 14
d_call: NA
cdr3_aa: CATGGHLNTGELFF
cdr3_nt: TGTGCCACCGGCGGACACCTAAACACCGGGGAGCTGTTTTTT

v_call: TRBV2
j_call: TRBJ1-1
clone_size: few
cdr3_length: 12
d_call: TRBD1
cdr3_aa: CASSPPDREAFF
cdr3_nt: TGTGCCAGCAGTCCCCCGGACAGGGAAGCTTTCTTT

v_call: TRBV6-5
j_call: TRBJ1-6
clone_size: once
cdr3_length: 15
d_call: NA
cdr3_aa: CASRRVFGVDSPLHF
cdr3_nt: TGTGCCAGCAGGAGGGTTTTCGGGGTTGATTCACCCCTCCACTTT

v_call: TRBV11-2
j_call: TRBJ1-2
clone_size: NA
cdr3_length: 14
d_call: NA
cdr3_aa: CASSLNQGNYGYTF
cdr3_nt: TGTGCCAGCAGCTTAAATCAGGGGAACTATGGCTACACCTTC

v_call: TRBV19
j_call: TRBJ1-2
clone_size: NA
cdr3_length: 14
d_call: NA
cdr3_aa: CASSITQAEYGYTF
cdr3_nt: TGTGCCAGTAGTATAACCCAGGCCGAGTATGGCTACACCTTC

v_call: TRBV30
j_call: TRBJ1-2
clone_size: NA
cdr3_length: 12
d_call: NA
cdr3_aa: CAWSQGYYGYTF
cdr3_nt: TGTGCCTGGAGTCAGGGGTACTATGGCTACACCTTC

v_call: TRBV7-8
j_call: TRBJ1-5
clone_size: few
cdr3_length: 15
d_call: NA
cdr3_aa: CASSLRTIRWQPQHF
cdr3_nt: TGTGCCAGCAGCTTAAGAACTATACGGTGGCAGCCCCAGCATTTT